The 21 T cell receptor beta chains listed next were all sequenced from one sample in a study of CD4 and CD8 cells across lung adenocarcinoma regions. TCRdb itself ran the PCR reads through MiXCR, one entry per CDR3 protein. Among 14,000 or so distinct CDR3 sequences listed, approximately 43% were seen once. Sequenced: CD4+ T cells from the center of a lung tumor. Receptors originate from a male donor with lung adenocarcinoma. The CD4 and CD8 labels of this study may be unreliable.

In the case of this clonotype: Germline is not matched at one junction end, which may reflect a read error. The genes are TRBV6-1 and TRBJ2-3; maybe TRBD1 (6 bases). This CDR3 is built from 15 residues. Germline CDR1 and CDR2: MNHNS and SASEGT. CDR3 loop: CASSRQGTGTETQYF. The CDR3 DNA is TGTGCCAGCAGTCGGCAGGGGACGGGCACAGAGACCCAGTATTTC.

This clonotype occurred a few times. This CDR3 reads CASRRQGDTDTQYF. DNA of the CDR3: TGTGCCAGCAGGAGACAGGGGGACACAGATACGCAGTATTTT. The chain is built from TRBV28 and TRBJ2-3; 9 bases are shared with TRBD1. The CDR3 extends over 14 amino acids. Trimming cost V 6 bases and J 2 bases; bases outside gene matches: 3. CDR1 and CDR2 from the germline V gene are MDHEN and SYDVKM. Full variable domain (outside the CDR3, taken from reference TRBV28 and TRBJ2-3): DVKVTQSSRYLVKRTGEKVFLECVQDMDHENMFWYRQDPGLGLRLIYFSYDVKMKEKGDIPEGYSVSREKKERFSLILESASTNQTSMYLCASRRQGDTDTQYFGPGTRLTVL.

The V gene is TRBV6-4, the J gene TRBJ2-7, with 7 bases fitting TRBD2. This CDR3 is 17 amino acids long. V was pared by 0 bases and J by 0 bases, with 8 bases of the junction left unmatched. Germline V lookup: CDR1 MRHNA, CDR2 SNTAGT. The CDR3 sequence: CASSDSLTSPSSYEQYF. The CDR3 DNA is TGTGCCAGCAGTGACTCGTTGACTAGCCCGAGCTCCTACGAGCAGTACTTC.

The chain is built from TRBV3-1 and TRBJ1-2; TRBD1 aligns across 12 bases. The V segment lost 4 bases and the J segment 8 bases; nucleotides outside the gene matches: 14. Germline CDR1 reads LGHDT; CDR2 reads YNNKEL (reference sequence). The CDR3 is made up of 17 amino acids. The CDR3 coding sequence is TGTGCCAGCAGCCTTAAACCTCCGGGACAGGGGGCTCAGGGCTACACCTTC. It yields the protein CASSLKPPGQGAQGYTF.

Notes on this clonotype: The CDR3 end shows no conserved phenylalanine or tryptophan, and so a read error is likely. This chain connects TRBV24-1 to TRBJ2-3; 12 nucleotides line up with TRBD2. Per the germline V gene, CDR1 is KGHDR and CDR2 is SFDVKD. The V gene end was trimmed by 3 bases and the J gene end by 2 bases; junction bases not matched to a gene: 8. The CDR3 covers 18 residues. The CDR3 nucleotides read TGTGCCACCAGTGATAACCTTAGGACTAGCGGGATCACAGATACGCAGTATTGT. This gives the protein CATSDNLRTSGITDTQYC.

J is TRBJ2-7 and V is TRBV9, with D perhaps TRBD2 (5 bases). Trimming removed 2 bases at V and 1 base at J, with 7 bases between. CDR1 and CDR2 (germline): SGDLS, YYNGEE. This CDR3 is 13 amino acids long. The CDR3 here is CASSVEGSYEQYF. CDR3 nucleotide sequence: TGTGCCAGCAGCGTTGAGGGATCCTACGAGCAGTACTTC. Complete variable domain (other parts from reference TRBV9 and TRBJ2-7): DSGVTQTPKHLITATGQRVTLRCSPRSGDLSVYWYQQSLDQGLQFLIQYYNGEERAKGNILERFSAQQFPDLHSELNLSSLELGDSALYFCASSVEGSYEQYFGPGTRLTVT.

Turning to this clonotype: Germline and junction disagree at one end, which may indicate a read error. CDR3 protein: CASNEETASGAYVQTF. The CDR3 region has the DNA TGTGCCAGCAATGAGGAGACAGCCTCTGGCGCCTACGTCCAGACCTTC. This chain connects TRBV6-1 to TRBJ2-6, with D possibly matching TRBD1 (5 bases). The length of the CDR3 is 16 residues. Germline V gene lookup returns CDR1 MNHNS and CDR2 SASEGT.

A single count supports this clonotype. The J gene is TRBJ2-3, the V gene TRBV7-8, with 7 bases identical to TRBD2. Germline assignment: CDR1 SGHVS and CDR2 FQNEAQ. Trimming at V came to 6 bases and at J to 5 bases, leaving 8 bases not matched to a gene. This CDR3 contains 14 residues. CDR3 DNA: TGTGCCAGCAGTCAAGCGGGGTTCTTAGATACGCAGTATTTT. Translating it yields CASSQAGFLDTQYF.

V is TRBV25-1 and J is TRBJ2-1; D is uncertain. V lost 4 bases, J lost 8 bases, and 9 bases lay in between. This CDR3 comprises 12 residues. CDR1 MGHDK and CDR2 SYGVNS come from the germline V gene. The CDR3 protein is CASSASGDEQFF. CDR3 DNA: TGTGCCAGCAGTGCCAGTGGCGATGAGCAGTTCTTC.

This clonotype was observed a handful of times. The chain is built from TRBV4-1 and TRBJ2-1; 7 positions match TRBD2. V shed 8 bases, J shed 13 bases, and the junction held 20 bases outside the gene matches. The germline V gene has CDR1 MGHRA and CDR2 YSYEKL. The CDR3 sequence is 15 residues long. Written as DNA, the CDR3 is TGCGCCAGCGCACTAATCGCGGGACTACAAGAGACCCAGTTCTTC. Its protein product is CASALIAGLQETQFF.

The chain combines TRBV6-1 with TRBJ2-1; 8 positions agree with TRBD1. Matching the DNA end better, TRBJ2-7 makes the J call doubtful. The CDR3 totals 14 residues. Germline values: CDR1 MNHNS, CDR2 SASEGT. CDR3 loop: CASSPTGGTYEQYF. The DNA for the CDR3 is TGTGCCAGCAGTCCCACAGGGGGGACCTACGAGCAGTACTTC.

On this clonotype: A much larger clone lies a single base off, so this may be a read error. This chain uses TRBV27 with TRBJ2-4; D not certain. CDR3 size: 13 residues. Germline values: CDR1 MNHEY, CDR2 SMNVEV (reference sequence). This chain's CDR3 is CASRGFVENIRYF. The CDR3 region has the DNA TGTGCCAGCAGAGGGTTTGTAGAAAACATTCGGTACTTC.

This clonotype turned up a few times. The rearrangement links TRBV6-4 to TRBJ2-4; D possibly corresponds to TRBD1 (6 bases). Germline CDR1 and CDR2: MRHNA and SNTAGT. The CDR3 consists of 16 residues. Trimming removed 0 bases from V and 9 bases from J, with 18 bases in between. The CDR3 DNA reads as TGTGCCAGCAGTGACTCTTTTACAGGGTTTGGTGGCATTCAGTACTTC. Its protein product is CASSDSFTGFGGIQYF.

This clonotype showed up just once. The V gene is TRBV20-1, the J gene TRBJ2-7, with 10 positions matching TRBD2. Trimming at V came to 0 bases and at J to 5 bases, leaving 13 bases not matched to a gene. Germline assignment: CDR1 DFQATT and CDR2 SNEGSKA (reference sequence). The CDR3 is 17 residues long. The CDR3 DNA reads TGCAGTGCTAGAGATAGGAGAGGTTTAGCGGGGGGAGACGAGCAGTACTTC. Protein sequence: CSARDRRGLAGGDEQYF.

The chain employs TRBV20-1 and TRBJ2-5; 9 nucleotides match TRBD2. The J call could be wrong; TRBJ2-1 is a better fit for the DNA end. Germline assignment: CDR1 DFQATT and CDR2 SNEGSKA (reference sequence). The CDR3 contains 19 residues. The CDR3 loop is CSASRGGASGGTTYNEQFF. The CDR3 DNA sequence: TGCAGTGCTAGTAGAGGGGGCGCAAGCGGGGGGACCACCTACAATGAGCAGTTCTTC.

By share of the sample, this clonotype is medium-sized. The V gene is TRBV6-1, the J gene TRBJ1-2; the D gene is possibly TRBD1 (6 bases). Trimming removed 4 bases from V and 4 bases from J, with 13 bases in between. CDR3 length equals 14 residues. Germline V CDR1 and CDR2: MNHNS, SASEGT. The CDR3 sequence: CASSARTDFYGYTF. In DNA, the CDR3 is TGTGCCAGCAGTGCTAGGACAGATTTCTATGGCTACACCTTC.

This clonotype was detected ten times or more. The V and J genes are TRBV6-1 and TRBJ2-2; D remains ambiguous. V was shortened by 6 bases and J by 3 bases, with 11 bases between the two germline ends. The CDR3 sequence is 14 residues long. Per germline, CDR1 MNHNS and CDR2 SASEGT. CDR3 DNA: TGTGCCAGCAGCCAGTGGGTATACACCGGGGAGCTGTTTTTT. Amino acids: CASSQWVYTGELFF.

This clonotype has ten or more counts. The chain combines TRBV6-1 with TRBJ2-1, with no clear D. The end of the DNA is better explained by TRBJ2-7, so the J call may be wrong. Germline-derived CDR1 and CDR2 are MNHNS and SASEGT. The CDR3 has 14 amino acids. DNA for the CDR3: TGTGCCAGCAGTGATACGTACATTTATTCCGAGCAGTACTTC. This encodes CASSDTYIYSEQYF.

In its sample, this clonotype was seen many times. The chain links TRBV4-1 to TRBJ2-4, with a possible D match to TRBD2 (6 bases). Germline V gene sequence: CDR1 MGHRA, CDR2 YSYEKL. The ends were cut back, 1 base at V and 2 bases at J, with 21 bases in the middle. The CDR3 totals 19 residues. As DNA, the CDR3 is TGCGCCAGCAGCCAAGTGGTTGGGGCTAGCGAAACCACCAAAAACATTCAGTACTTC. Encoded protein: CASSQVVGASETTKNIQYF.

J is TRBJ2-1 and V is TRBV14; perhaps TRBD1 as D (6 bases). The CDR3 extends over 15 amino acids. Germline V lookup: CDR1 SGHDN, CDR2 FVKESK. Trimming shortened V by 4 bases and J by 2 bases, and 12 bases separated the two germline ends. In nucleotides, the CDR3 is TGTGCCAGCAGCCTAACTAGACAGGCCTACAATGAGCAGTTCTTC. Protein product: CASSLTRQAYNEQFF.

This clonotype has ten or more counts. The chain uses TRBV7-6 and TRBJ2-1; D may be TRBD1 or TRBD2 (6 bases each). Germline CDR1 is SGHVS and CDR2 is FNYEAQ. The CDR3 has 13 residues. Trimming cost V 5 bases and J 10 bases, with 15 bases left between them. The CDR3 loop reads CASSHLGGYEQFF. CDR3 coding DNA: TGTGCCAGCAGCCACTTAGGGGGGTACGAGCAGTTCTTC.